Sequencing of this T cell receptor beta chain was carried out in a study of radiotherapy plus CTLA-4 blockade in lung cancer. Study as a whole: Roughly a sixth of enrolled patients responded objectively, and over 30% had disease control. General study findings and limits: Interferon-beta, together with early blood T cell clone dynamics, reportedly best predicted response. Blood TCR clones of tumor origin expanded after radiotherapy plus ipilimumab.

Germline loops: CDR1 MNHEY, CDR2 SMNVEV (reference sequence). This CDR3 is built from 17 residues. After removal of 5 bases from V and 5 bases from J, the junction contained 10 bases not matched to a gene. Alongside CTLA-4 blockade with ipilimumab, patients with chemo-refractory metastatic non-small-cell lung cancer received focal radiation. TCRdb's table, derived via immunoSEQ multiplex PCR, lists solely in-frame clones and lacks some. This sample yields 53,000 or so clones, of which less than 90% are seen a single time; around 17% belongs to the top ten. Of note for this clone: Its specificity is unknown.

This specimen was peripheral blood, taken from a patient treated with radiotherapy plus ipilimumab. The genes are TRBV27 and TRBJ2-2, with TRBD1 matching 11 bases. The source of this sequence is a human donor with non-small cell lung cancer that progressed on radiotherapy plus ipilimumab. Some clones in this sample may be carry-over from other donors' samples. CDR3 DNA: TGTGCCAGCAGTCGGACAGGGGGCGTTCATGCAACCGGGGAGCTGTTTTTT. Protein: CASSRTGGVHATGELFF.